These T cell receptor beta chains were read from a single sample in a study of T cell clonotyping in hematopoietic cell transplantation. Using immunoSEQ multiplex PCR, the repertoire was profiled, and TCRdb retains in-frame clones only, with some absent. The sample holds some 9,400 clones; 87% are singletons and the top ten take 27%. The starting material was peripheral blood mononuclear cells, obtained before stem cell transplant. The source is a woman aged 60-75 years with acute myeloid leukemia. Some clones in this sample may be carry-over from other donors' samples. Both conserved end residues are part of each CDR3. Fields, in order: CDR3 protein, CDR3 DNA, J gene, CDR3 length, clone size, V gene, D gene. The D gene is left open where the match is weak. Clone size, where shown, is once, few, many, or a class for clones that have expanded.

cdr3_aa: CASSISAATNGYTF
cdr3_nt: TGTGCCAGTAGTATTTCCGCGGCGACGAATGGCTACACCTTC
j_call: TRBJ1-2
cdr3_length: 14
clone_size: -
v_call: TRBV19
d_call: -

cdr3_aa: CASSTGTVNEKLFF
cdr3_nt: TGTGCCAGTAGTACGGGGACAGTTAATGAAAAACTGTTTTTT
j_call: TRBJ1-4
cdr3_length: 14
clone_size: -
v_call: TRBV19
d_call: TRBD1

cdr3_aa: CASSLSASNHEQFF
cdr3_nt: TGTGCCAGCAGTTTATCCGCATCCAACCATGAGCAGTTCTTC
j_call: TRBJ2-1
cdr3_length: 14
clone_size: -
v_call: TRBV27
d_call: -

cdr3_aa: CALDTDSYNEQFF
cdr3_nt: TGTGCCTTAGACACCGACTCCTACAATGAGCAGTTCTTC
j_call: TRBJ2-1
cdr3_length: 13
clone_size: once
v_call: TRBV30
d_call: -

cdr3_aa: CAISESIGTADNEQFF
cdr3_nt: TGTGCCATCAGTGAGTCCATCGGGACAGCGGACAATGAGCAGTTCTTC
j_call: TRBJ2-1
cdr3_length: 16
clone_size: -
v_call: TRBV10-3
d_call: TRBD1

cdr3_aa: CASSDQKDTQYF
cdr3_nt: TGTGCCAGCAGCGACCAAAAAGATACGCAGTATTTT
j_call: TRBJ2-3
cdr3_length: 12
clone_size: -
v_call: TRBV2
d_call: -

cdr3_aa: CASSIPLTSSHEQFF
cdr3_nt: TGCGCCAGCAGCATACCCCTTACTAGCTCCCATGAGCAGTTCTTC
j_call: TRBJ2-1
cdr3_length: 15
clone_size: -
v_call: TRBV5-1
d_call: -

cdr3_aa: CASSFLGEGYTF
cdr3_nt: TGTGCCAGCAGCTTTCTGGGGGAAGGCTACACCTTC
j_call: TRBJ1-2
cdr3_length: 12
clone_size: -
v_call: TRBV13
d_call: -

cdr3_aa: CASSPRQGMGQPQHF
cdr3_nt: TGTGCCAGCAGCCCTAGACAGGGGATGGGTCAGCCCCAGCATTTT
j_call: TRBJ1-5
cdr3_length: 15
clone_size: once
v_call: TRBV27
d_call: TRBD1

cdr3_aa: CAWSVRETQYF
cdr3_nt: TGTGCCTGGAGTGTACGAGAGACCCAGTACTTC
j_call: TRBJ2-5
cdr3_length: 11
clone_size: -
v_call: TRBV30
d_call: -

cdr3_aa: CASSSPGTGDLHATNEKLFF
cdr3_nt: TGTGCCAGCAGCTCACCAGGGACAGGGGACCTACACGCAACTAATGAAAAACTGTTTTTT
j_call: TRBJ1-4
cdr3_length: 20
clone_size: -
v_call: TRBV5-8
d_call: TRBD1

cdr3_aa: CASSFRDTSNYGYTF
cdr3_nt: TGTGCCAGCAGCTTCCGGGACACAAGTAACTATGGCTACACCTTC
j_call: TRBJ1-2
cdr3_length: 15
clone_size: -
v_call: TRBV7-2
d_call: -

cdr3_aa: CASSFTTGTGGAGETQYF
cdr3_nt: TGCGCCAGCAGCTTTACGACCGGGACAGGGGGCGCCGGGGAGACCCAGTACTTC
j_call: TRBJ2-5
cdr3_length: 18
clone_size: -
v_call: TRBV5-1
d_call: TRBD1

cdr3_aa: CASSTHGGTIPYEQYF
cdr3_nt: TGTGCCAGCAGTACCCACGGGGGTACGATCCCCTACGAGCAGTACTTC
j_call: TRBJ2-7
cdr3_length: 16
clone_size: -
v_call: TRBV28
d_call: -

cdr3_aa: CASSKAGEGEQYF
cdr3_nt: TGCGCCAGCAGTAAAGCGGGAGAAGGCGAGCAGTACTTC
j_call: TRBJ2-7
cdr3_length: 13
clone_size: -
v_call: TRBV10-1
d_call: TRBD2

cdr3_aa: CASSFDRGDEQYF
cdr3_nt: TGTGCCAGCAGCTTTGACAGGGGGGACGAGCAGTACTTC
j_call: TRBJ2-7
cdr3_length: 13
clone_size: -
v_call: TRBV5-4
d_call: TRBD1

cdr3_aa: CASSVTSGRKDTQYF
cdr3_nt: TGTGCCAGCAGCGTAACTAGCGGGAGGAAAGATACGCAGTATTTT
j_call: TRBJ2-3
cdr3_length: 15
clone_size: -
v_call: TRBV7-2
d_call: TRBD2

cdr3_aa: CASSWYRDRDTEAFF
cdr3_nt: TGTGCCAGCAGCTGGTACCGGGACAGGGACACTGAAGCTTTCTTT
j_call: TRBJ1-1
cdr3_length: 15
clone_size: -
v_call: TRBV5-4
d_call: TRBD1

cdr3_aa: CAWSVRVSNQPQHF
cdr3_nt: TGTGCCTGGAGTGTACGGGTTAGCAATCAGCCCCAGCATTTT
j_call: TRBJ1-5
cdr3_length: 14
clone_size: -
v_call: TRBV30
d_call: -

cdr3_aa: CASSTPRAGGRLDEQFF
cdr3_nt: TGTGCCAGCAGTACACCACGGGCGGGAGGGCGGTTGGATGAGCAGTTCTTC
j_call: TRBJ2-1
cdr3_length: 17
clone_size: -
v_call: TRBV28
d_call: TRBD2

cdr3_aa: CASSSRTDTGELFF
cdr3_nt: TGTGCCAGCAGCTCGAGAACAGACACCGGGGAGCTGTTTTTT
j_call: TRBJ2-2
cdr3_length: 14
clone_size: -
v_call: TRBV7-3
d_call: -

cdr3_aa: CAWSRRLVTDTQYF
cdr3_nt: TGTGCCTGGAGTAGGAGACTAGTAACAGATACGCAGTATTTT
j_call: TRBJ2-3
cdr3_length: 14
clone_size: -
v_call: TRBV30
d_call: -